The clone carrying this T cell receptor (gamma chain) came up a few times. Its antigen is unknown. Sequences come from RNA converted to cDNA by reverse transcription. The CDR3 regions were amplified by multiplex PCR from V-gene primers to a constant-region primer. TCRdb re-called the multiplex PCR reads via CATT. The sample has 25,000 to 30,000 gamma-chain clones, over 15% seen once; the top ten hold less than 2%. This CDR3 has 12 residues. The germline CDR1 and CDR2 sequences are VTNTFY and YDVSTARD (reference sequence). Trimming at V came to 9 bases and at J to 8 bases, leaving 13 bases not matched to a gene. This entry comes from a study of Vδ1+ human thymocytes. Between roughly 98% and 99.6% of sorted thymocytes were Vdelta1+. Study-wide results and limits: Despite high sort purity, roughly 18% of thymic T cell receptor delta sequences were Vdelta2. TRG sequences recurred across donors, whereas TRD sequences stayed essentially private. Bulk data may be misread because of unexpected Vdelta2 sequences. Thymic TRG and TRD repertoires appeared highly polyclonal.

This rearrangement joins TRGV3 to TRGJ1 or TRGJ2. The sequenced material came from Vdelta1+ gamma-delta thymocytes from the thymus. Subset given: FACS-sorted CD3+ TCRalphabeta- TCRVdelta1+ TCRVdelta2- thymocytes. The TCR was taken from a boy under three years old who had congenital heart surgery. CDR3: CATNEKINKKLF. The CDR3 coding sequence is TGTGCCACCAACGAAAAAATAAATAAGAAACTCTTT.